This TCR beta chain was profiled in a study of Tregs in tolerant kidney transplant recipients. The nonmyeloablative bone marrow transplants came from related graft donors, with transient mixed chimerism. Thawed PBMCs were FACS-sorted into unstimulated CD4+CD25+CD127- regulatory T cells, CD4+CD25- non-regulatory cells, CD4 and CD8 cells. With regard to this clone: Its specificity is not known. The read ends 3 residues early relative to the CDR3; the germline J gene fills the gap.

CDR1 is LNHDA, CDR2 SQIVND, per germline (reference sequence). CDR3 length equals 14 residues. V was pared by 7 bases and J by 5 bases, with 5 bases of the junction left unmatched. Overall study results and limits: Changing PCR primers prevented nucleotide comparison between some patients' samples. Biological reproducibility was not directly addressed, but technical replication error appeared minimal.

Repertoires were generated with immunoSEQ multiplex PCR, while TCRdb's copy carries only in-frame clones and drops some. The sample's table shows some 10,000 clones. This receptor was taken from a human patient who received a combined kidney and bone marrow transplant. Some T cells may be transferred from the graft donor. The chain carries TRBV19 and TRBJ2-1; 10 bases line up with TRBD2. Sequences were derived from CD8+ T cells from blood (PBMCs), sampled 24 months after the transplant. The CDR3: CASIGTSAHNEQFF. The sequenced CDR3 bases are TGTGCCAGTATTGGGACTAGCGCCCACAATGAG.